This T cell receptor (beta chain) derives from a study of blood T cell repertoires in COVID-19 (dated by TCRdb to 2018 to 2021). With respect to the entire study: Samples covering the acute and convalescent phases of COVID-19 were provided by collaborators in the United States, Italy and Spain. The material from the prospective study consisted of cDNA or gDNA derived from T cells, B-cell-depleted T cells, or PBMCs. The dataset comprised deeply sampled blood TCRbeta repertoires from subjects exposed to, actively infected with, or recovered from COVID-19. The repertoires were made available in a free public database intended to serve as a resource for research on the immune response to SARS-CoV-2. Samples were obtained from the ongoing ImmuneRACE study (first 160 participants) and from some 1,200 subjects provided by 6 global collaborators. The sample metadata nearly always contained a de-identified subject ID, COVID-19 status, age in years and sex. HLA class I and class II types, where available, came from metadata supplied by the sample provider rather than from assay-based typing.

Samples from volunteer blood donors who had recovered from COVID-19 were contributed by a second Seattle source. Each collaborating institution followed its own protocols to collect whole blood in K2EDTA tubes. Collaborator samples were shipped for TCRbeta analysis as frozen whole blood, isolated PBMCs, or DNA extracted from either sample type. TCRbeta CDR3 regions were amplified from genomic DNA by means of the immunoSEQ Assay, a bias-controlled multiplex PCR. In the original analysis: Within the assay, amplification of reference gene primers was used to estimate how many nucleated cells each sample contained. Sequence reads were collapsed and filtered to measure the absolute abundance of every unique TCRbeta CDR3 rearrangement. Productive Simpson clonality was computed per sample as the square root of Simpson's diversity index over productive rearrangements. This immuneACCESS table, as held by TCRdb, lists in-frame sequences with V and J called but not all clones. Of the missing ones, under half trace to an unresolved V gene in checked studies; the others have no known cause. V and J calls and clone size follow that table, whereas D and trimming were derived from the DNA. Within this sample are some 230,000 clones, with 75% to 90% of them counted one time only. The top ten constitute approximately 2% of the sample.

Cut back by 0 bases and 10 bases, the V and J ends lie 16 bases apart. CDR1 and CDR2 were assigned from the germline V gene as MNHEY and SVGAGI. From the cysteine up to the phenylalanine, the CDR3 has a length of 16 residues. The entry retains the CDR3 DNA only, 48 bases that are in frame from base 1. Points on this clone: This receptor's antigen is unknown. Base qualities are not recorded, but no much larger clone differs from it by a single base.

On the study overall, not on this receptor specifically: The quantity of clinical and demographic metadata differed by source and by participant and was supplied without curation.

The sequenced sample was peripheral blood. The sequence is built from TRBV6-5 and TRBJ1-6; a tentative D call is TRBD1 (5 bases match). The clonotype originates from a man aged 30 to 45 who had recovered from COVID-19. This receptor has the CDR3 CASSYSGGGRNSPLHF. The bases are TGTGCCAGCAGTTACTCGGGGGGTGGGCGAAACTCACCCCTCCACTTT.